This T cell receptor (beta chain) was obtained from a study of T cell repertoires in cytomegalovirus infection. Overall study results and limits: Clonotype analysis showed dominance of the ex vivo response by HLA-C-restricted CMV-specific TCR beta clonotypes. Individuals carrying CMV plus the relevant HLA were identified by cumulative frequency of public TCR beta families.

MiXCR was run by TCRdb on the reads, yielding one entry per CDR3 protein. Among a few hundred thousand distinct CDR3 sequences listed, over 15% were seen once. This clonotype appeared many times. Antigen unknown. Losses at the gene ends were 4 bases for V and 4 bases for J; bases not matched to a gene: 9. CDR1 is MDHEN, CDR2 SYDVKM, per germline. The length of the CDR3 is 15 residues. The sample was CD8+ T cells from PBMCs. The clonotype comes from a human donor in good health (CMV status not recorded). Some clones in this sample may be carry-over from other donors' samples. V and J are TRBV28 and TRBJ2-7; 8 positions agree with TRBD1. CDR3 sequence: CASSSGQGGMYEQYF. CDR3 sequence (DNA): TGTGCCAGCAGTTCCGGACAGGGAGGAATGTACGAGCAGTACTTC. Full variable domain (remainder filled in from reference TRBV28 and TRBJ2-7): DVKVTQSSRYLVKRTGEKVFLECVQDMDHENMFWYRQDPGLGLRLIYFSYDVKMKEKGDIPEGYSVSREKKERFSLILESASTNQTSMYLCASSSGQGGMYEQYFGPGTRLTVT.